This is a list of T cell receptor beta chains from one sample in a study of shared clonotypes between healthy human individuals. Sequencing was performed with immunoSEQ multiplex PCR; in TCRdb, only in-frame clones are kept and a portion is missing. The sample carries some 490,000 clones, around four fifths recorded once. Source material: PBMCs. The receptors come from a woman aged 40-49 years in good health. Some clones in this sample may be carry-over from other donors' samples. The CDR3 runs from the conserved cysteine through the conserved F or W.

V: TRBV4-3
CDR3: CASSQDGGTGSVKRGYTF

V: TRBV30
CDR3: CAWSSPGGANEQFF

V: TRBV19
CDR3: CASNSAGGPLETDTQYF

V: TRBV5-6
CDR3: CASSTHREYSPLHF

V: TRBV7-2
CDR3: CASSLVSGYTDTQYF

V: TRBV30
CDR3: CAWSAGTEAYEQYF

V: TRBV5-1
CDR3: CASSLGTGAYGYTF

V: TRBV14
CDR3: CASSQDGNRAEQYF

V: TRBV6-5
CDR3: CASSYTVTSGYEQYF

V: TRBV10-3
CDR3: CAISDLDSPYGYTF

V: TRBV9
CDR3: CASSVGLLSTDTQYF

V: TRBV4-2
CDR3: CASSPYSGGTGHEQYF

V: TRBV4-2
CDR3: CASSQVSSGSYEQYF

V: TRBV27
CDR3: CASRPVGGELFF

V: TRBV6-4
CDR3: CASSERVSGEQFF

V: TRBV7-9
CDR3: CASSTTDRAHEQYF

V: TRBV15
CDR3: CATSRDPTGMKGYTF

V: TRBV7-9
CDR3: CASSLLSTSSEAFF

V: TRBV6-5
CDR3: CASSASGRAGSEQFF

V: TRBV5-4
CDR3: CASSQEGQGRNSPLHF

V: TRBV7-2
CDR3: CASSLNGGRGYEQYF

V: TRBV28
CDR3: CASRIGELRTYEQYF

V: TRBV6-1
CDR3: CASSETRTVFGYTF

V: TRBV2
CDR3: CASSQGAGTGELFF

V: TRBV5-1
CDR3: CASSLAGTVGANVLTF

V: TRBV11-3
CDR3: CASSLGGPVDEQFF

V: TRBV7-3
CDR3: CASRSGLGGDTQYF

V: TRBV28
CDR3: CASSLLSSLLREQYF

V: TRBV7-9
CDR3: CASSVTDSTDTQYF

V: TRBV5-1
CDR3: CASSPWTSSYEQYF

V: TRBV14
CDR3: CASSQGVAEAFF

V: TRBV27
CDR3: CASSPDPGTSRYEQYF

V: TRBV19
CDR3: CASSKGSYYGYTF

V: TRBV10-2
CDR3: CASSPDRVTETQYF

V: TRBV5-1
CDR3: CASSREGGPQETQYF

V: TRBV2
CDR3: CASRDTENTGELFF

V: TRBV9
CDR3: CASSPGTRNTEAFF

V: TRBV7-9
CDR3: CASSLGSGDNSPLHF

V: TRBV5-6
CDR3: CASSTGTSSYNEQFF

V: TRBV7-9
CDR3: CASSQGRMNTEAFF

V: TRBV7-8
CDR3: CASSPGAGAADTQYF

V: TRBV5-4
CDR3: CASSWGRTNTEAFF

V: TRBV5-1
CDR3: CASSDTGSGNTIYF

V: TRBV5-1
CDR3: CASSLYRGSGSVQETQYF

V: TRBV4-2
CDR3: CASSHAGQGFGTEAFF

V: TRBV7-8
CDR3: CASSLSLLAGDSETQYF

V: TRBV5-4
CDR3: CASSPGRDSRLYEQYF

V: TRBV28
CDR3: CASHRNRQGRGQETQYF

V: TRBV14
CDR3: CASSNTGGFAKNIQYF

V: TRBV13
CDR3: CASSLLRSPTDTQYF

V: TRBV9
CDR3: CASSVVPGAGDEQFF

V: TRBV30
CDR3: CAWGIRESEKLFF

V: TRBV6-6
CDR3: CASSYSDRDLEQYF

V: TRBV27
CDR3: CASRPSGSSYNEQFF